The next 23 T cell receptor beta chains were all read from a single sample in a study of CD8 T cells in ankylosing spondylitis. One entry per CDR3 protein, called by TCRdb with MiXCR from the 5' RACE reads. The repertoire holds some 250,000 distinct CDR3 sequences, with 20% to 30% as singletons. Sequencing was done on a sample of blood, either unsorted or a sorted T cell fraction (not recorded which). These receptor sequences come from a male donor with ankylosing spondylitis or in good health (not recorded which).

This clonotype was picked up a small number of times. The CDR3 DNA reads as TGCAGTGCTCGCCGAGACGGTGGCTACACCTTC. Translated, it gives CSARRDGGYTF. The chain is built from TRBV20-1 and TRBJ1-2; no firm D call. Germline V gene lookup returns CDR1 DFQATT and CDR2 SNEGSKA (reference sequence). The CDR3 spans 11 residues. Trimming took off 5 bases at V and 7 bases at J, with 11 bases between the two ends.

This clonotype has just one count. The chain carries TRBV5-6 and TRBJ2-7; D remains unclear. The CDR3 sequence is 12 residues long. V lost 0 bases and J lost 7, with 8 bases in between. Per the germline V gene, CDR1 is SGHDT and CDR2 is YYEEEE. The CDR3 sequence: CASSLAMREQYF. CDR3 DNA sequence: TGTGCCAGCAGCTTGGCCATGCGGGAGCAGTACTTC.

This clonotype was seen a few times. The chain recombines TRBV25-1 with TRBJ2-7; 9 bases map to TRBD1. The germline CDR1 and CDR2 sequences are MGHDK and SYGVNS. With V trimmed by 3 bases and J by 1 base, 4 bases remained unmatched. The CDR3 is made up of 15 amino acids. CDR3 in DNA: TGTGCCAGCAGTGATACGGACAGGGGTTCCTACGAGCAGTACTTC. Translated: CASSDTDRGSYEQYF.

This chain links TRBV20-1 with TRBJ2-7, with D perhaps matching TRBD1 or TRBD2 (5 bases each). Trimming stripped 0 bases from V and 7 bases from J, with 13 bases between. From germline, CDR1 is DFQATT and CDR2 SNEGSKA (reference sequence). CDR3 length equals 13 residues. This CDR3 reads CSARDWDPGEQYF. The CDR3 DNA reads TGCAGTGCTAGAGATTGGGACCCGGGGGAGCAGTACTTC.

The table lists this clonotype with a few counts. The rearrangement links TRBV20-1 to TRBJ2-7; 7 bases line up with TRBD1. The junction had 7 bases not matched to a gene; V was cut back by 6 bases and J by 2 bases. The CDR3 has 13 amino acids. Germline CDR1 reads DFQATT; CDR2 reads SNEGSKA (reference sequence). The CDR3 coding sequence is TGCAGTGCGGGGACAGCAGTAACCTACGAGCAGTACTTC. This codes for CSAGTAVTYEQYF.

The chain recombines TRBV29-1 with TRBJ2-3; possibly TRBD1 for D (5 bases). The CDR3 runs to 13 residues. Germline CDR1 reads SQVTM; CDR2 reads ANQGSEA. Trimming stripped 6 bases from V and 2 bases from J, with 12 bases between. The CDR3 protein is CSVRTHFTDTQYF. The CDR3 DNA follows: TGCAGCGTGAGGACACACTTCACAGATACGCAGTATTTT.

There are a few counts of this clonotype. V and J are TRBV29-1 and TRBJ2-2; 8 bases map to TRBD1. Germline CDR1 reads SQVTM; CDR2 reads ANQGSEA. This CDR3 region has 14 residues. J lost 8 bases, V lost 1 base, and 6 bases had no gene match. The CDR3 loop is CSVEGFQGAGELFF. As DNA, the CDR3 is TGCAGCGTTGAAGGGTTTCAGGGGGCGGGGGAGCTGTTTTTT.

This clonotype came up many times. This chain uses TRBV7-9 with TRBJ1-5, with 8 bases that match TRBD1. Germline V gives CDR1 SEHNR, CDR2 FQNEAQ (reference sequence). With V trimmed by 8 bases and J by 5 bases, 5 bases remained unmatched. CDR3 length: 13 amino acids. This CDR3 reads CASGQGFHQPQHF. DNA of the CDR3: TGTGCCAGCGGACAGGGTTTCCATCAGCCCCAGCATTTT.

The genes are TRBV9 and TRBJ2-3, with 10 bases matching TRBD2. The germline V gene has CDR1 SGDLS and CDR2 YYNGEE. This CDR3 has 16 amino acids. J was trimmed by 2 bases and V by 0 bases; bases with no gene match: 3. CDR3 nucleotides: TGTGCCAGCAGCGTAGCTAGCGGGGGAACCACAGATACGCAGTATTTT. It translates to CASSVASGGTTDTQYF.

This clonotype has at least ten counts. The chain uses TRBV20-1 and TRBJ2-3; TRBD2 aligns across 8 bases. The CDR3 is made up of 13 amino acids. V trimming: 6 bases; J trimming: 3 bases; junction bases outside the gene matches: 5. Per germline, CDR1 DFQATT and CDR2 SNEGSKA (reference sequence). The CDR3 nucleotides read TGCAGTGCCGCCCGGGGGGGGACAGATACGCAGTATTTT. This encodes CSAARGGTDTQYF.

This clonotype has just a few counts. V is TRBV6-6 and J is TRBJ1-3; no clear D. The germline V gene has CDR1 MNHNY and CDR2 SVGAGI (reference sequence). This CDR3 is built from 14 residues. Trimming stripped 2 bases from V and 2 bases from J, with 7 bases between. CDR3 protein: CASSYGMTGNTIYF. The DNA of the CDR3 is TGTGCCAGCAGTTACGGGATGACTGGAAACACCATATATTTT.

J is TRBJ2-3 and V is TRBV12-3 or TRBV12-4, with D hard to call. Trimming shortened V by 6 bases and J by 6 bases, and 7 bases separated the two germline ends. The CDR3 covers 11 residues. DNA for the CDR3: TGTGCCAGCAGCCCGCTGGATACGCAGTATTTT. This sequence encodes CASSPLDTQYF.

This clonotype was observed at least ten times. The chain combines TRBV2 with TRBJ2-7; D ambiguous. Trimming pared 2 bases from V and 0 bases from J, leaving 11 bases between. The length of the CDR3 is 15 residues. Germline V gene sequence: CDR1 SNHLY, CDR2 FYNNEI. Here the CDR3 DNA reads TGTGCCAGCAGTGAATCCTCGGCTGCCTCCTACGAGCAGTACTTC. Translated: CASSESSAASYEQYF.

This clonotype was counted at least ten times. V is TRBV12-3 or TRBV12-4 and J is TRBJ2-7, with D hard to call. Between the trimmed V and J ends, which lost 5 bases and 4 bases, there was a span of 9 bases. This CDR3 has 12 residues. This CDR3 reads CASSPSRYEQYF. For the CDR3, the DNA is TGTGCCAGCAGTCCATCGAGGTACGAGCAGTACTTC.

This clonotype was counted a few times. The rearrangement joins TRBV11-1 to TRBJ2-3; a possible D gene is TRBD2 (6 bases). Germline CDR1 and CDR2: SGHAT and FQDESV (reference sequence). The CDR3 sequence is 18 residues long. V lost 4 bases, J lost 4 bases, and 24 bases lay in between. CDR3: CASSYRLPGTQKADTQYF. The CDR3, as DNA: TGTGCCAGCAGCTATAGGCTCCCTGGGACTCAAAAGGCAGATACGCAGTATTTT.

This clonotype was seen ten or more times. J is TRBJ1-1 and V is TRBV18; 10 bases map to TRBD1. Losses at the gene ends were 3 bases for V and 7 bases for J; bases not matched to a gene: 8. This CDR3 has 15 residues. CDR1 and CDR2 (germline): KGHSH, LQKENI. CDR3 residues: CASSPSTGGESEAFF. CDR3 coding DNA: TGTGCCAGCTCACCCTCGACAGGGGGCGAGAGTGAAGCTTTCTTT.

Written as DNA, the CDR3 is TGCAGTGCGGATGACCCCAATCAGCCCCAGCATTTT. Translating gives CSADDPNQPQHF. The rearrangement links TRBV20-1 to TRBJ1-5; D gene ambiguous. Germline V lookup: CDR1 DFQATT, CDR2 SNEGSKA (reference sequence). The CDR3 has 12 residues. Trimming left V 6 bases short and J 3 bases short, with 9 bases between.

This clonotype was recorded many times. The chain has TRBV20-1 and TRBJ2-5; D is unclear. The CDR3 spans 11 residues. The V and J ends lost 5 bases and 10 bases respectively, with 14 bases between them. From germline, CDR1 is DFQATT and CDR2 SNEGSKA (reference sequence). The CDR3 DNA is TGCAGTGCTCATCGAAGTGAAGGCCAGTACTTC. This codes for CSAHRSEGQYF.

This chain links TRBV24-1 with TRBJ2-3; D call uncertain. V lost 4 bases, J lost 1 base, and 8 bases lay in between. CDR3 length: 14 amino acids. From germline, CDR1 is KGHDR and CDR2 SFDVKD. The CDR3: CATSEQRGTDTQYF. The CDR3 DNA is TGTGCCACCAGTGAACAAAGGGGCACAGATACGCAGTATTTT.

The V gene is TRBV10-3, the J gene TRBJ2-5; 7 positions agree with TRBD1. The V and J ends lost 6 bases and 4 bases, in that order; junction bases with no gene match: 11. The CDR3 contains 15 residues. Germline V gene sequence: CDR1 ENHRY, CDR2 SYGVKD. CDR3 DNA sequence: TGTGCCATCAGAAACAACAGGGGCCACGTAGAGACCCAGTACTTC. It translates to CAIRNNRGHVETQYF.

This clonotype was seen a few times. The gene calls are TRBV20-1 and TRBJ1-6; no clear D. CDR1 and CDR2 from the germline V gene are DFQATT and SNEGSKA (reference sequence). V shed 3 bases and J shed 9 bases, with 9 bases lying between them. This CDR3 region has 12 residues. In DNA, the CDR3 is TGCAGTGCTAGTCCGGGGAGTTCACCCCTCCACTTT. It specifies CSASPGSSPLHF.

This clonotype occurred many times. The rearrangement links TRBV29-1 to TRBJ1-2; D is uncertain. This CDR3 spans 12 amino acids. Germline V CDR1 and CDR2: SQVTM, ANQGSEA. Deletions cut 3 bases from V and 4 bases from J, with 9 bases between. As DNA, the CDR3 is TGCAGCGTTGATCCCAGGACCTATGGCTACACCTTC. Residues: CSVDPRTYGYTF.

This clonotype was observed a handful of times. The rearrangement uses TRBV10-3 and TRBJ2-3; TRBD1 matches 7 bases. V was clipped by 6 bases and J by 1 base; unmatched bases: 4. Germline CDR1 is ENHRY and CDR2 is SYGVKD. The CDR3 spans 14 residues. Here the CDR3 reads CAIRPGQGTDTQYF. CDR3 coding DNA: TGTGCCATCAGACCCGGACAGGGCACAGATACGCAGTATTTT.